This T cell receptor (beta chain) was sequenced for a study of OX40 agonist ivuxolimab in advanced cancers. With respect to the entire study: Ivuxolimab, which targeted the costimulatory receptor OX40 (CD134), was an agonistic, fully human IgG2 monoclonal antibody. Patients were allowed to have had prior anti-PD-1, anti-PD-L1 or anti-CTLA-4 therapy, and 30% to 50% of the dose-escalation patients had previously received checkpoint inhibitors. Intravenous ivuxolimab was administered to patients every 2 weeks at six dose levels: 0.01, 0.1, 0.3, 1.5, 3 and 10 mg/kg. The paper covers the monotherapy dose-escalation part of the phase I ivuxolimab trial, which included N of about 50 patients. Of the roughly 50 dose-escalation patients, hepatocellular carcinoma was present in about 20, melanoma in roughly 15, renal cell carcinoma in 9 and head and neck cancer in 9. The point of sequencing TCRbeta in the periphery was to test whether ivuxolimab changed TCR sequence diversity and drove clonal T-cell expansion. Partial responses occurred in three dose-escalation patients: two with cutaneous melanoma and one with hepatocellular carcinoma. In the dose-escalation cohort, more than 75% of patients were male, and the mean age was approximately 60 years, with a range of roughly 20 to 80. The paper as a whole reports these results and caveats: Partial responders in the 0.1-3.0 mg/kg groups had among the lowest normalized peripheral clonal expansion, especially among CD8+ T cells. The antigen specificity of the peripheral T cells that underwent clonal expansion was not determined. After ivuxolimab, expanded clones were on average more numerous among CD8+ T cells than among CD4+ T cells. At doses of 0.1 to 3.0 mg/kg, clonal expansion of both CD4+ and CD8+ T cells in blood was seen between baseline and week 6. Low levels of normalized T-cell clonal expansion were also seen in some patients who did not respond.

Patients with autoimmune disease history or receiving systemic immunosuppression were excluded from the trial. Peripheral blood for TCR sequencing was collected from all dose cohorts at baseline, on cycle 4 day 1, and on cycle 7 day 1. The samples were drawn from a first-in-human, open-label, multicenter phase I dose-escalation trial of ivuxolimab. Adults with locally advanced or metastatic melanoma, renal cell carcinoma, hepatocellular carcinoma or head and neck squamous cell carcinoma were enrolled in the trial. CD4+ and CD8+ T cells were sorted separately from peripheral blood before TCR sequencing. This clone was found a few times. Its antigen has not been determined. No base-level quality is on record; no much larger clone is a single base apart. The germline V gene sets CDR1 to SGHAT and CDR2 to FQNNGV. The cysteine opens and the phenylalanine closes a CDR3 of 12 amino acids. Just CDR3 DNA is preserved here, 36 bases in frame from base 1. Trimming removed 6 bases from V and 8 bases from J, leaving 11 bases between the germline ends.

To sequence the TCRbeta CDR3 region, genomic DNA was isolated from the sorted cells. TCRbeta CDR3 regions were sequenced using the immunoSEQ Assay. TCRdb's version of the immuneACCESS table is confined to in-frame rearrangements and falls short of the full clone set. An unresolved V gene accounts for under half of the shortfall where checked; the remainder is of unknown origin. In this sample the table shows tens of thousands of clones, under 90% of which occur a single time. 1.5% to 2% of the sample lies in the top ten. The chain couples TRBV11-2 to TRBJ2-1, with no reliable assignment of the D segment. The sample was CD4+ or CD8+ T cells sorted from blood, taken in a trial of the OX40 agonist ivuxolimab. The sequence came from an adult with an advanced solid tumor such as melanoma, head and neck, liver or kidney cancer. The nucleotides are TGTGCCAGCAGGGGAATGGCCCATGAGCAGTTCTTC. Protein translation: CASRGMAHEQFF.